This TCR beta chain was sequenced in a study of blood T cells in healthy people across ages. The study's findings and limits: There were more naive CD4+ cells and higher diversity in long-lived donors than in aged donors. Shifts in expanded clonotypes may have been confounded by donor CMV status, which was unknown. The authors considered diversity estimates from one million T cells to be underestimates.

Next came a second PCR, run for about 6 to 11 cycles, which used a sample-barcoded 5' primer along with a J-beta primer mix. TCRdb re-called the 5' RACE reads with MiXCR, one entry per CDR3 protein. Seen here are fewer than 900,000 distinct CDR3 sequences, roughly 35% observed once, and the top ten hold under 15%. Only a few counts were recorded for this clonotype. Antigen: not known. The V gene's germline CDR1 is ENHRY and CDR2 SYGVKD. After removal of 5 bases from V and 0 bases from J, the junction contained 5 bases not matched to a gene. The CDR3 consists of 15 residues. The TCR was taken from a man younger than 35 in good health. The V gene is TRBV10-3, the J gene TRBJ1-1; 8 nucleotides match TRBD1. The specimen sequenced was blood. The DNA for the CDR3 is TGTGCCATCAGTCCGGAGACAGGGGTGAACACTGAAGCTTTCTTT. Its translation: CAISPETGVNTEAFF.